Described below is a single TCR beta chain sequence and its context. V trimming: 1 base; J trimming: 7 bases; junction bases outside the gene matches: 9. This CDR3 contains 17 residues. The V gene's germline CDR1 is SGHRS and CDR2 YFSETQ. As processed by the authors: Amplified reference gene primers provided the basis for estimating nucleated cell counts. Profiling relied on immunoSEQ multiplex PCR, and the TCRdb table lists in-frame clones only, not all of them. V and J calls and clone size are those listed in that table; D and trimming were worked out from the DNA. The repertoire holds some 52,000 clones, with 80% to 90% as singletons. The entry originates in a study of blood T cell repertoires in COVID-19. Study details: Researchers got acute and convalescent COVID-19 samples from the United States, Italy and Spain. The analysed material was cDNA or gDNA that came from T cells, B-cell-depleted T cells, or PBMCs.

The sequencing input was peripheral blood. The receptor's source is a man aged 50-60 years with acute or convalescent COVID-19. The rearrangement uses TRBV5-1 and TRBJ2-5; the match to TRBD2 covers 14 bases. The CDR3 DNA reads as TGCGCCAGCAGCTTGCAGACCGGGACTAGCGGGAGAGGGACCCAGTACTTC. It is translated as CASSLQTGTSGRGTQYF.